This TCR beta chain was obtained from a study of beta chain features in type 1 diabetes. By way of CD45RO/CCR7/CD25/CD127/CD95/CD27, the CD4+ regulatory, stem cell-like memory, central memory and naive cells were sorted. About this clone: Its specificity is not known.

Trimming pared 6 bases from V and 4 bases from J, leaving 13 bases between. Germline values: CDR1 MDHEN, CDR2 SYDVKM. This CDR3 is 13 amino acids long. The study, taken as a whole, reports: Patients with type 1 diabetes carried fewer insertions and had more deletions at their VDJ junctions. A moderate, significant TCRB CDR3 shortening appeared in type 1 diabetes across four CD4+ subsets.

The whole isolated RNA underwent reverse transcription, so sequencing captured expressed TCRB transcripts. Sequencing was performed with immunoSEQ multiplex PCR; in TCRdb, only in-frame clones are kept and a portion is missing. The sample records roughly 700,000 clones, about an eighth being singletons. Sequenced input: naive CD4+ T cells from blood. This sequence was found in a young man with type 1 diabetes. The chain links TRBV28 to TRBJ2-7; D remains ambiguous. The CDR3 DNA follows: TGTGCCAGCAGAAGACAATCGATATACGAGCAGTACTTC. This gives the protein CASRRQSIYEQYF.